This T cell receptor beta chain was identified in a study of CD8 T cells in ankylosing spondylitis (TCRdb year 2017). About the full investigation: T cell receptor beta repertoires were profiled in healthy donors and ankylosing spondylitis patients so that disease-linked TCR variants could be found. The full study cohort comprised roughly 24 ankylosing spondylitis patients and approximately 100 healthy donors. Peripheral blood samples were taken, and synovial fluid was additionally collected from ankylosing spondylitis patients.

These reads were obtained on an Illumina HiSeq 2500. Quantitative 5'-RACE with molecular barcodes was the method used to prepare the TCR beta libraries. The authors' analysis ran thus. Disease-linked TCR variants were identified with a new computational method built on a probabilistic model of VDJ rearrangement. The raw public reads went through TCRdb reprocessing: fastp at Q25, MiXCR clone calling, in-frame beta chains kept. Identical CDR3 protein sequences are pooled into one entry, listed with their most common genes and DNA. These V and J calls are TCRdb output, not the study's own analysis. For this sample there are approximately 140,000 distinct CDR3 sequences; roughly 17% appear just once. Of the sample, roughly a third is held by the ten largest clones. Per the germline V gene (reference sequence), MNHEY is the CDR1 and SMNVEV is the CDR2. V and J are truncated by 5 bases and 4 bases respectively, leaving an intervening sequence of 9 bases. Spanning cysteine to phenylalanine, the CDR3 consists of 13 amino acids. The only DNA kept is the CDR3, 39 bases in frame from the first base.

On this clonotype: It lacks a known antigen. One base away there is no much larger clone; base qualities are not given.

Overall study outcomes, separate from this receptor: According to the report, matched synovial fluid samples from ankylosing spondylitis patients were significantly enriched for the disease-linked clones. In peripheral blood, the disease-linked clones were found at relatively low frequencies and had a CD8+ phenotype. Some TCR beta motif variants had previously been reported in synovial fluid and blood of reactive arthritis patients, which suggested common disease-initiation mechanisms. Blood from ankylosing spondylitis patients appeared to be characterized by a TCR beta motif made up of eight highly homologous amino acid variants.

The sequenced sample was blood, either unsorted or a sorted T cell fraction (not recorded which). Recombination joined TRBV27 with TRBJ2-1, with an unclear D gene assignment. This clonotype originated in a male donor with ankylosing spondylitis. The nucleotide sequence is given as TGTGCCAGCAGTCTAACTACGTACAATGAGCAGTTCTTC. It translates as CASSLTTYNEQFF.